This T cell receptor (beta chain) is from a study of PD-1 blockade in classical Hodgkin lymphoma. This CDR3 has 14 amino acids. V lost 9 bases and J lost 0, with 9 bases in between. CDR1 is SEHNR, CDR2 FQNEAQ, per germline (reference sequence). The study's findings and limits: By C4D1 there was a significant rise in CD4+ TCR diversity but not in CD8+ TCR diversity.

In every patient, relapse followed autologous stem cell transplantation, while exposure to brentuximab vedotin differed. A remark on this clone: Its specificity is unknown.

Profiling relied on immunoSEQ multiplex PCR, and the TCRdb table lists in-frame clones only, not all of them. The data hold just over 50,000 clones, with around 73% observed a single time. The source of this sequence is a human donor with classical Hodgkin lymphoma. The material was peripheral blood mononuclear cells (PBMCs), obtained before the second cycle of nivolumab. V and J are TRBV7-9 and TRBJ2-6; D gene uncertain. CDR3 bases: TGTGCCAGTAGAATCTACTCTGGGGCCAACGTCCTGACTTTC. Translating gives CASRIYSGANVLTF.